This is a list of T cell receptor beta chains from one sample in a study of human T cells and chemical hapten exposure. Each CDR3 protein gets one entry after TCRdb re-called the RACE reads with MiXCR. Found here are 100,000 or so distinct CDR3 sequences, approximately 36% of them singletons; the top ten hold roughly 2.5%. This material consisted of whole blood, taken in connection with sensitization to the hapten diphenylcyclopropenone (DPC). All receptors derive from a middle-aged man with alopecia areata. Some clones in this sample may be carry-over from other donors' samples. Each CDR3 is given with its conserved first and last residue. Size is omitted from some rows. Given values are once, few, many or a class for expanded clones.

CDR3 protein,clone size,J gene,V gene
CASSLGQGARQETQYF,few,TRBJ2-5,TRBV7-2
CASQHVDASTDTQYF,-,TRBJ2-3,TRBV9
CASSPGQGYNSPLHF,-,TRBJ1-6,TRBV3-1
CASSWGTGDGELFF,-,TRBJ2-2,TRBV6-2/TRBV6-3
CASSLLGQGAMGRTDTEAFF,-,TRBJ1-1,TRBV5-1
CSVAVQGNEKLFF,few,TRBJ1-4,TRBV29-1
CAISEGQGPSTDTQYF,-,TRBJ2-3,TRBV10-3
CASSAQQGSTYEQYF,-,TRBJ2-7,TRBV7-2
CASRPPQAHEQYF,few,TRBJ2-7,TRBV6-5
CSASSNSNQPQHF,-,TRBJ1-5,TRBV20-1
CASSLFVTGANYGYTF,-,TRBJ1-2,TRBV28
CAISESLAGGSGTDTQYF,-,TRBJ2-3,TRBV10-3
CASSPGTGAYNEQFF,few,TRBJ2-1,TRBV7-9
CASSLNRDSNNYEQYF,few,TRBJ2-7,TRBV28
CASSPGLAGGPYEQYF,-,TRBJ2-7,TRBV28
CASSLAVGKSGELFF,once,TRBJ2-2,TRBV7-2
CATSGPSGRAQDTQYF,-,TRBJ2-3,TRBV24-1
CASSLGGPPTDTQYF,few,TRBJ2-3,TRBV7-2
CASSQDYRVISGANVLTF,-,TRBJ2-6,TRBV4-3
CSVEGGSYGYTF,few,TRBJ1-2,TRBV29-1
CASSQGDFRGQFF,-,TRBJ2-1,TRBV3-1
CASRPGLAGFGDTQYF,few,TRBJ2-3,TRBV9
CASSHTSGSGIQYF,few,TRBJ2-4,TRBV4-2
CASSYGRRDAQPQHF,-,TRBJ1-5,TRBV6-2/TRBV6-3
CAISESLIGAGANVLTF,few,TRBJ2-6,TRBV10-3
CASSNKDTQYF,-,TRBJ2-3,TRBV12-3/TRBV12-4
CASSLLETANTEAFF,-,TRBJ1-1,TRBV7-2
CASSPLTVSSYEQYF,-,TRBJ2-7,TRBV11-2
CASSMTSYGYTF,once,TRBJ1-2,TRBV6-2/TRBV6-3